This entry lists 13 T cell receptor beta chains sequenced from one sample in a study of blood T cell repertoires in COVID-19. Sequenced by immunoSEQ multiplex PCR; TCRdb stores in-frame clones only, minus some. The repertoire holds about 130,000 clones, more than 75% seen once, with 3.5% to 5.5% in the top ten. Sequencing was performed on peripheral blood. Receptors originate from a man in his 60s with COVID-19, enrolled during active disease.

This chain links TRBV18 with TRBJ1-1; TRBD1 matches at 9 bases. Germline assignment: CDR1 KGHSH and CDR2 LQKENI. CDR3 length: 16 amino acids. V was clipped by 4 bases and J by 2 bases; unmatched bases: 8. CDR3 in DNA: TGTGCCAGCTCACTAGACCGGGACAGGGAAAACACTGAAGCTTTCTTT. It codes for CASSLDRDRENTEAFF.

V and J are TRBV19 and TRBJ1-1, with D tentatively TRBD1 (5 bases). Trimming removed 3 bases from V and 1 base from J, with 12 bases in between. The CDR3 spans 15 residues. Germline lookup yields CDR1 LNHDA and CDR2 SQIVND (reference sequence). CDR3 nucleotides: TGTGCCAGTAGTATTCAGGGTCGGGCGAACACTGAAGCTTTCTTT. Its protein is CASSIQGRANTEAFF. Variable domain in full (rest from reference TRBV19 and TRBJ1-1): DGGITQSPKYLFRKEGQNVTLSCEQNLNHDAMYWYRQDPGQGLRLIYYSQIVNDFQKGDIAEGYSVSREKKESFPLTVTSAQKNPTAFYLCASSIQGRANTEAFFGQGTRLTVV.

The chain uses TRBV5-1 and TRBJ2-7, with 11 positions matching TRBD2. CDR1 and CDR2 (germline): SGHRS, YFSETQ. The CDR3 totals 15 residues. Losses at the gene ends were 4 bases for V and 0 bases for J; bases not matched to a gene: 3. The CDR3 sequence is CASSVTSGTSYEQYF. CDR3 coding DNA: TGCGCCAGCAGCGTGACTAGCGGGACCTCCTACGAGCAGTACTTC. Together with reference TRBV5-1 and TRBJ2-7, the CDR3 gives the full variable domain: KAGVTQTPRYLIKTRGQQVTLSCSPISGHRSVSWYQQTPGQGLQFLFEYFSETQRNKGNFPGRFSGRQFSNSRSEMNVSTLELGDSALYLCASSVTSGTSYEQYFGPGTRLTVT.

This sequence joins TRBV9 and TRBJ1-3; the D is unclear. V dropped 4 bases and J dropped 4 bases, with 9 bases sitting between them. This CDR3 is 13 amino acids long. The germline CDR1 and CDR2 sequences are SGDLS and YYNGEE. The CDR3 protein is CASSPLSGNTIYF. The CDR3 coding sequence is TGTGCCAGCAGCCCTCTAAGCGGAAACACCATATATTTT.

The V call is TRBV10-3, the J call TRBJ1-3; 7 bases align to TRBD1. Germline CDR1 ENHRY, CDR2 SYGVKD. V shed 3 bases and J 4 bases; nucleotides not matched to a gene: 9. The CDR3 covers 16 residues. CDR3 amino acids: CAISEPGQSRGNTIYF. In DNA form, the CDR3 reads TGTGCCATCAGTGAACCGGGACAGAGTAGGGGAAACACCATATATTTT.

The gene calls are TRBV2 and TRBJ2-3; 7 positions match TRBD1. Germline V CDR1 and CDR2: SNHLY, FYNNEI. V lost 5 bases, J lost 4 bases, and 9 bases stayed unmatched. This CDR3 is 15 amino acids long. The CDR3: CASSSDRAKADTQYF. CDR3 coding DNA: TGTGCCAGCAGTTCCGACAGGGCCAAGGCAGATACGCAGTATTTT.

The chain couples TRBV28 to TRBJ1-6, with no clear D. CDR3 length: 17 residues. The V end lost 2 bases, the J end lost 6 bases, and 17 bases lay between the germline ends. Germline CDR1 and CDR2: MDHEN and SYDVKM. This chain's CDR3 is CASSLNRVRAGNSPLHF. CDR3 in DNA: TGTGCCAGCAGTTTAAATAGGGTTAGGGCGGGTAATTCACCCCTCCACTTT.

The genes are TRBV9 and TRBJ1-5; D may be TRBD1 (5 bases). V was cut by 0 bases and J by 4 bases, with 14 bases left in between. Germline CDR1 and CDR2: SGDLS and YYNGEE. The CDR3 has 16 amino acids. CDR3 DNA sequence: TGTGCCAGCAGCGTAGTATGGTACAGGAGTAATCAGCCCCAGCATTTT. It codes for CASSVVWYRSNQPQHF.

The rearrangement uses TRBV10-3 and TRBJ2-1; D not resolved. V shed 6 bases and J shed 1 base, with 4 bases lying between them. The CDR3 has 12 residues. From germline, CDR1 is ENHRY and CDR2 SYGVKD. CDR3 sequence: CAISGSYNEQFF. CDR3 bases: TGTGCCATCAGCGGTTCCTACAATGAGCAGTTCTTC.

The genes are TRBV27 and TRBJ1-1; the D gene is possibly TRBD1 (5 bases). CDR3 size: 13 residues. With 4 bases removed from V and 4 bases from J, the gap between germline ends came to 10 bases. CDR1 and CDR2 from the germline V gene are MNHEY and SMNVEV (reference sequence). The CDR3 here is CASSSDRTTEAFF. The CDR3, as DNA: TGTGCCAGCAGTTCAGACAGAACCACTGAAGCTTTCTTT.

This chain links TRBV5-5 with TRBJ2-7, with 10 bases that match TRBD2. V shed 10 bases, J shed 3 bases, and the junction held 7 bases outside the gene matches. The CDR3 has 13 amino acids. Germline V lookup: CDR1 SGHKS, CDR2 YYEKEE (reference sequence). The CDR3 nucleotides are TGTGCCTCTGGGACTAGCGAATACTACGAGCAGTACTTC. Protein product: CASGTSEYYEQYF.

This chain links TRBV12-3 or TRBV12-4 with TRBJ1-6; D not certain. This CDR3 comprises 13 residues. V lost 2 bases and J 7 bases, leaving 6 bases between the germline ends. CDR3 nucleotide sequence: TGTGCCAGCAGTTTACGGGAGAATTCACCCCTCCACTTT. Amino acids: CASSLRENSPLHF.

The genes are TRBV3-1 (or the pseudogene TRBV3-2) and TRBJ1-1; TRBD1 agrees at 7 bases. Germline CDR1 LGHDT, CDR2 YNNKEL (reference sequence). There are 13 residues in the CDR3. V dropped 5 bases and J dropped 4; count of bases not matched to a gene: 4. CDR3 nucleotides: TGTGCCAGCAGCTTGGGACAGTCCACTGAAGCTTTCTTT. Translation gives CASSLGQSTEAFF.